This entry lists 22 T cell receptor beta chains sequenced from one sample in a study of blood T cell repertoires in COVID-19. Repertoires were generated with immunoSEQ multiplex PCR, while TCRdb's copy carries only in-frame clones and drops some. In the table there are 50,000 to 65,000 clones, roughly 70% of which are singletons. Sequencing used PBMCs or T cells enriched from blood (not recorded which). These receptors were collected from an older woman who had been exposed to COVID-19.

The chain recombines TRBV11-2 with TRBJ2-1; 8 bases line up with TRBD2. V lost 5 bases to trimming and J lost 9 bases; unmatched junction nucleotides: 15. Germline CDR1 and CDR2: SGHAT and FQNNGV. The CDR3 covers 16 residues. Here the CDR3 DNA reads TGTGCCAGCAGCGGAAGTAGCGGGATTCTTTTCGGTGAGCAGTTCTTC. It translates to CASSGSSGILFGEQFF.

The chain combines TRBV24-1 with TRBJ1-1; D gene ambiguous. Germline CDR1 reads KGHDR; CDR2 reads SFDVKD. The germline V and J ends were trimmed by 4 bases and 6 bases, with 14 bases remaining between them. The CDR3 is 14 amino acids. The CDR3 sequence is CATSDPGRSAEAFF. CDR3 nucleotides: TGTGCCACCAGTGACCCCGGTCGGAGCGCTGAAGCTTTCTTT.

This clone was recorded many times. At one end the junction does not follow the germline gene, possibly because of a read error. The chain combines TRBV2 with TRBJ2-7, with D maybe TRBD1 (6 bases). CDR3 length equals 14 residues. Germline V gene lookup returns CDR1 SNHLY and CDR2 FYNNEI. CDR3 sequence reads: CASSQANRDYEQYF. CDR3 nucleotides: TGTGCCAGCAGTCAAGCGAACAGGGACTACGAGCAGTACTTC. Full variable domain (remainder filled in from reference TRBV2 and TRBJ2-7): EPEVTQTPSHQVTQMGQEVILRCVPISNHLYFYWYRQILGQKVEFLVSFYNNEISEKSEIFDDQFSVERPDGSNFTLKIRSTKLEDSAMYFCASSQANRDYEQYFGPGTRLTVT.

The chain links TRBV19 to TRBJ1-1; D not certain. Germline CDR1 reads LNHDA; CDR2 reads SQIVND (reference sequence). This CDR3 spans 14 amino acids. V lost 7 bases to trimming and J lost 2 bases, with 14 bases between them. Here the CDR3 reads CASKEAARNTEAFF. CDR3 in DNA: TGTGCCAGTAAGGAGGCAGCGAGAAACACTGAAGCTTTCTTT.

This clone was seen once. The chain employs TRBV9 and TRBJ1-3, with D perhaps TRBD1 (6 bases). The CDR3 has 14 amino acids. Germline loops: CDR1 SGDLS, CDR2 YYNGEE. The ends were cut back, 0 bases at V and 7 bases at J, with 11 bases in the middle. The CDR3 is CASSVVGGDNTIYF. The CDR3 nucleotides read TGTGCCAGCAGCGTAGTAGGGGGGGATAACACCATATATTTT.

The chain is built from TRBV5-1 and TRBJ2-5; D not resolved. The V gene's germline CDR1 is SGHRS and CDR2 YFSETQ. The CDR3 loop spans 13 amino acids. Trimming took off 3 bases at V and 0 bases at J, with 6 bases between the two ends. The CDR3 loop is CASSSLYQETQYF. In nucleotides, the CDR3 is TGCGCCAGCAGCTCCCTATACCAAGAGACCCAGTACTTC.

The genes are TRBV12-3 or TRBV12-4 and TRBJ1-5; unclear D gene. CDR3 length equals 13 residues. V was cut by 3 bases and J by 4 bases, with 7 bases left in between. The CDR3 loop reads CASSFTGNQPQHF. Here the CDR3 DNA reads TGTGCCAGCAGTTTTACGGGGAATCAGCCCCAGCATTTT.

The chain has TRBV5-8 and TRBJ1-6; D may be TRBD1 (6 bases). CDR1 is SGHTS and CDR2 is YDEGEE in the germline V gene. Trimming pared 3 bases from V and 6 bases from J, leaving 10 bases between. The CDR3 has 14 amino acids. CDR3 bases: TGTGCCAGCAGCTATGGGACAATTAATTCACCCCTCCACTTT. Translated: CASSYGTINSPLHF.

This clone is a singleton in its sample. The rearrangement joins TRBV28 to TRBJ1-2, with D possibly being TRBD1 (6 bases). Germline V CDR1 and CDR2: MDHEN, SYDVKM. The CDR3 runs 12 residues. Trimming took off 5 bases at V and 6 bases at J, with 10 bases between the two ends. In nucleotides, the CDR3 is TGTGCCAGCAGTGGACAGTTCGATGGCTACACCTTC. Its translation is CASSGQFDGYTF.

This clone was found a few times. This chain uses TRBV12-3 or TRBV12-4 with TRBJ1-2; D gene ambiguous. With 6 bases removed from V and 2 bases from J, the gap between germline ends came to 7 bases. CDR3 length equals 12 residues. The CDR3 nucleotides are TGTGCCAGCAGCCCGAGGAACTATGGCTACACCTTC. Its translation: CASSPRNYGYTF.

The rearrangement joins TRBV28 to TRBJ2-3; 11 bases line up with TRBD2. CDR1 MDHEN and CDR2 SYDVKM come from the germline V gene. CDR3 length: 20 amino acids. J was trimmed by 1 base and V by 3 bases; bases with no gene match: 15. The chain's CDR3 is CASSFLVAGGEVWGTDTQYF. CDR3 bases: TGTGCCAGCAGTTTTCTAGTAGCGGGAGGGGAGGTATGGGGCACAGATACGCAGTATTTT.

The V gene is TRBV4-3, the J gene TRBJ1-2, with a weak D call TRBD1 (5 bases). The CDR3 loop spans 16 amino acids. Trimming removed 4 bases at V and 7 bases at J, with 22 bases between. Germline V CDR1 and CDR2: LGHNA, YSLEER. CDR3 sequence (DNA): TGCGCCAGCAGCCCGAAACTGGGGGGGGAGAGCGGTGGCTACACCTTC. It is translated as CASSPKLGGESGGYTF.

The V gene is TRBV18, the J gene TRBJ1-3; tentative D call: TRBD1 (5 bases). The germline V gene has CDR1 KGHSH and CDR2 LQKENI. V lost 1 base to trimming and J lost 8 bases, with 15 bases between them. The CDR3 is made up of 15 amino acids. The CDR3 bases are TGTGCCAGCTCACCACTATCGGGACGGGGGTACACCATATATTTT. This codes for CASSPLSGRGYTIYF.

This clone has a single count. The CDR3 is CASSLWTSGRASDTQYF. CDR3 DNA: TGTGCCAGCAGTCTCTGGACTAGCGGGAGGGCTAGCGATACGCAGTATTTT. V is TRBV6-2 or TRBV6-3 and J is TRBJ2-3; 15 nucleotides line up with TRBD2. The CDR3 has 17 amino acids. Germline trimming cut 5 bases from V and 6 bases from J; bases unmatched to any gene: 9. Per the germline V gene, CDR1 is MNHEY and CDR2 is SVGEGT.

The chain uses TRBV2 and TRBJ2-7; TRBD2 matches 14 bases. The CDR3 is 14 amino acids. V trimming: 6 bases; J trimming: 4 bases; junction bases outside the gene matches: 2. Per germline, CDR1 SNHLY and CDR2 FYNNEI. This CDR3 reads CASRGTSGSYEQYF. The CDR3 coding sequence is TGTGCCAGCAGGGGGACTAGCGGGAGTTACGAGCAGTACTTC.

As to this clone: Compared with germline, one end of the junction differs, possibly owing to a read error. The V and J genes are TRBV5-6 and TRBJ1-5, with 10 positions matching TRBD1. The germline gives CDR1 SGHDT, CDR2 YYEEEE. The CDR3 is 15 amino acids. The CDR3 here is CASSLGQGISQPQHF. In DNA, the CDR3 is TGTGCCAGCAGTTTGGGACAGGGGATAAGCCAGCCCCAGCATTTT.

This clone came up a few times. The chain combines TRBV29-1 with TRBJ2-5, with D possibly being TRBD2 (5 bases). This CDR3 contains 12 residues. CDR1 is SQVTM and CDR2 is ANQGSEA in the germline V gene. Trimming left V 5 bases short and J 3 bases short, with 10 bases between. The CDR3 reads CSVKDWEETQYF. DNA for the CDR3: TGCAGCGTTAAGGACTGGGAAGAGACCCAGTACTTC. Looking up the rest from reference TRBV29-1 and TRBJ2-5 gives the full variable domain: SAVISQKPSRDICQRGTSLTIQCQVDSQVTMMFWYRQQPGQSLTLIATANQGSEATYESGFVIDKFPISRPNLTFSTLTVSNMSPEDSSIYLCSVKDWEETQYFGPGTRLLVL.

This rearrangement joins TRBV6-1 to TRBJ2-3, with D perhaps matching TRBD1 (5 bases). Germline V gene sequence: CDR1 MNHNS, CDR2 SASEGT. The ends were cut back, 3 bases at V and 2 bases at J, with 9 bases in the middle. CDR3 length: 14 residues. CDR3 DNA sequence: TGTGCCAGCAGTGAGGACAAGTCCACAGATACGCAGTATTTT. It yields the protein CASSEDKSTDTQYF.

The chain is built from TRBV28 and TRBJ2-1, with 14 bases lining up with TRBD2. This CDR3 has 12 amino acids. The germline V gene has CDR1 MDHEN and CDR2 SYDVKM. V was clipped by 6 bases and J by 15 bases; unmatched bases: 4. CDR3 amino acids: CASSRLAGGPFF. DNA of the CDR3: TGTGCCAGCAGCCGACTAGCGGGGGGGCCGTTCTTC.

This sequence joins TRBV5-5 and TRBJ2-3; D is perhaps TRBD2 (6 bases). With 5 bases removed from V and 1 base from J, the gap between germline ends came to 17 bases. The CDR3 runs to 16 residues. The germline CDR1 and CDR2 sequences are SGHKS and YYEKEE (reference sequence). CDR3 amino acids: CASRRWAGLRTDTQYF. The CDR3 bases are TGTGCCAGCAGGAGGTGGGCGGGATTACGCACAGATACGCAGTATTTT.

The chain joins TRBV28 to TRBJ1-1, with D possibly TRBD1 on 5 matching bases. Germline CDR1 MDHEN, CDR2 SYDVKM. This CDR3 spans 14 amino acids. V lost 5 bases and J lost 4, with 14 bases in between. The CDR3 sequence: CASSPTGGSTEAFF. The CDR3 nucleotides are TGTGCCAGCAGTCCAACCGGGGGGAGCACTGAAGCTTTCTTT.

The rearrangement uses TRBV28 and TRBJ1-2; 7 nucleotides align to TRBD1. Germline V gene lookup returns CDR1 MDHEN and CDR2 SYDVKM. The CDR3 has 15 residues. After removal of 7 bases from V and 7 bases from J, the junction contained 15 bases not matched to a gene. The CDR3 loop is CASKGMSRQGGGYTF. As DNA, the CDR3 is TGTGCCAGCAAGGGTATGTCCAGACAGGGAGGTGGCTACACCTTC.